Below are 9 T cell receptor beta chains sequenced from a single sample in a study of T cells in Graves' hyperthyroidism and ophthalmopathy. TCR beta CDR3 regions were amplified from RNA. During a first-round RT-PCR of the TCR CDR3, the HTBI primer set was used. TCRdb reprocessed the multiplex PCR reads via MiXCR and lists one record per CDR3 protein. The sample lists some 500,000 distinct CDR3 sequences, around 22% occurring once. Sequences were obtained from blood. These receptors came from a woman younger than 45 with Graves' ophthalmopathy.

The rearrangement joins TRBV28 to TRBJ2-7; D is tentatively TRBD1 or TRBD2 (5 bases each). Trimming cost V 5 bases and J 2 bases, with 16 bases left between them. The CDR3 runs 15 residues. Germline loops: CDR1 MDHEN, CDR2 SYDVKM. The CDR3 DNA reads TGTGCCAGCAGTCAGACGCCGGGACCGACCTACGAGCAGTACTTC. This gives the protein CASSQTPGPTYEQYF.

This clonotype was observed many times. The V gene is TRBV12-3 or TRBV12-4, the J gene TRBJ2-7, with 10 nucleotides matching TRBD1. The J segment lost 3 bases and the V segment lost 1 base, leaving 6 bases of the junction unmatched. The CDR3 totals 16 residues. The DNA for the CDR3 is TGTGCCAGCAGTTTAGGTCCGGGGACAGGGGACTACGAGCAGTACTTC. Its protein is CASSLGPGTGDYEQYF.

In this sample, this clonotype turned up once. V usage is TRBV6-1 and J usage is TRBJ1-2; D not certain. Germline CDR1 is MNHNS and CDR2 is SASEGT. The CDR3 covers 14 residues. V shed 1 base and J shed 5 bases, with 11 bases lying between them. The CDR3 protein is CASSEVGRGYGYTF. Written as DNA, the CDR3 is TGTGCCAGCAGTGAAGTAGGTAGAGGATATGGCTACACCTTC.

This clonotype was seen at least ten times. This rearrangement joins TRBV6-5 to TRBJ2-5, with D perhaps matching TRBD1 (6 bases). The germline CDR1 and CDR2 sequences are MNHEY and SVGAGI. The V end was cut by 7 bases, the J end by 2 bases, with 14 bases between. The CDR3 loop spans 14 amino acids. This CDR3 is CASTLRGQQETQYF. CDR3 bases: TGTGCCAGCACTCTACGGGGACAACAAGAGACCCAGTACTTC.

This clonotype showed up just a few times. The V gene is TRBV6-5, the J gene TRBJ2-7; D may be TRBD1 (5 bases). In germline, CDR1 is MNHEY, CDR2 SVGAGI. Trimming took 4 bases from V and 0 from J, leaving 10 bases between them. The CDR3 runs to 14 residues. DNA for the CDR3: TGTGCCAGCAGTTTGCTACAGGACTCCTACGAGCAGTACTTC. It yields the protein CASSLLQDSYEQYF.

At least ten counts were recorded for this clonotype. Relative to the germline gene, one junction end is altered; a read error may explain this. The chain carries TRBV11-2 and TRBJ2-7, with 10 bases matching TRBD2. CDR1 and CDR2 from the germline V gene are SGHAT and FQNNGV. The CDR3 is 14 residues long. Here the CDR3 DNA reads TGTGCCAGCAGGTTAGCGGGGGGAGGCCTCGAGCAGTACTTC. Its protein is CASRLAGGGLEQYF.

The table lists this clonotype with many counts. The chain joins TRBV6-2 or TRBV6-3 to TRBJ2-5; TRBD1 is a possible D gene (5 bases). This CDR3 is built from 16 residues. Germline V gives CDR1 MNHEY, CDR2 SVGEGT. V was clipped by 6 bases and J by 4 bases, with 21 bases between them. The CDR3, as DNA: TGTGCCAGCAGACCTCTCCCCGGGTCCCAGGGAGAGACCCAGTACTTC. Translating it yields CASRPLPGSQGETQYF.

This clonotype has at least ten counts. The rearrangement joins TRBV12-3 or TRBV12-4 to TRBJ2-7, with D perhaps matching TRBD1 (7 bases). The ends were cut back, 5 bases at V and 2 bases at J, with 16 bases in the middle. The CDR3 is made up of 15 amino acids. The CDR3 protein is CASSPTGDSPYEQYF. The CDR3 nucleotides are TGTGCCAGCAGTCCGACGGGGGACAGTCCCTACGAGCAGTACTTC.

The chain joins TRBV27 to TRBJ1-2, with 10 bases aligning to TRBD1. CDR1 is MNHEY, CDR2 SMNVEV, per germline (reference sequence). The CDR3 covers 15 residues. The ends lost 6 bases at V and 4 bases at J; junction bases unmatched: 8. The CDR3 coding sequence is TGTGCCAGCAGACCGGGGACAGGGGTGGGCTATGGCTACACCTTC. Translated: CASRPGTGVGYGYTF.